Listed here is a single T cell receptor beta chain. No cognate antigen has been identified for it. No per-base quality is available; no much larger clone lies one base away. This specimen belongs to a study of blood T cell repertoires in COVID-19 (dated by TCRdb to the early 2020s). The study in broad terms: Collaborator samples came from the United States, Italy and Spain and covered acute and convalescent phases of COVID-19. Where HLA class I and class II types were available, the types were taken from metadata supplied by the sample provider, not from assay-based typing. Samples came from the ongoing ImmuneRACE study (first 160 participants) plus 1,254 subjects from 6 global collaborators. The repertoires were made available in a free public database intended to serve as a resource for research on the immune response to SARS-CoV-2. The prospective study material was composed of cDNA or gDNA derived from T cells, B-cell-depleted T cells, or PBMCs. Sample metadata almost always included a de-identified subject ID, COVID-19 status, age in years and sex. Subjects who had been exposed to COVID-19, were actively infected with it, or had recovered from it provided the deeply sampled blood TCRbeta repertoires that made up the dataset.

The immunoSEQ Assay, a bias-controlled multiplex PCR, was used to amplify TCRbeta CDR3 regions from genomic DNA. On the study's bioinformatics: The number of nucleated cells in each sample was estimated from the amplification of reference gene primers within the assay. Sequence reads were collapsed and filtered to measure the absolute abundance of every unique TCRbeta CDR3 rearrangement. For each sample, productive Simpson clonality was calculated as the square root of Simpson's diversity index across productive rearrangements. The source is immuneACCESS, and TCRdb retained only in-frame sequences with V and J called. Part of the clones is not carried over; for the studies checked, unresolved V genes explain less than half of this, and the remainder is unexplained. V and J calls and clone size are as listed in that table; D and trimming were resolved from the DNA. This sample comprises 200,000 to 300,000 clones, approximately 86% of them detected only once. The leading ten clones occupy approximately 9.4% of the sample.

Another Seattle source contributed samples from volunteer blood donors who had recovered from COVID-19. Collaborating institutions collected whole blood in K2EDTA tubes following their own protocols. Collaborator samples were shipped for TCRbeta analysis as frozen whole blood, isolated PBMCs, or DNA extracted from either sample type. The study at large found these results: How much clinical and demographic metadata was included differed by source and by participant, and the metadata was provided uncurated.

V is trimmed back by 5 bases and J by 0 bases, and the junction contains 5 bases that no gene match accounts for. The germline V gene provides CDR1 SGHTA and CDR2 FQGTGA. CDR3 length: 15 amino acids, cysteine to phenylalanine. The read is trimmed to its CDR3 DNA, 45 bases read in frame from base 1. This chain is built from TRBV7-3 and TRBJ2-3, and TRBD1 matches 7 of the central bases. The sequencing sample was made of peripheral blood. The sequence was obtained from a man between 35 and 55 years old who had recovered from COVID-19. The CDR3 corresponds to CASSETGFSTDTQYF. At the DNA level, the sequence is TGTGCCAGCAGCGAGACAGGGTTTAGCACAGATACGCAGTATTTT.